These 13 T cell receptor beta chains came from one sample sequenced in a study of blood T cells in healthy people across ages. For the second PCR, which ran for roughly 6 to 11 cycles, a sample-barcoded 5' primer and a J-beta primer mix were used. TCRdb itself ran the 5' RACE reads through MiXCR, one entry per CDR3 protein. The table lists 600,000 or so distinct CDR3 sequences, 20% to 25% of them singletons. The sequencing input was blood. The receptors come from a man between 65 and 85 years old in good health.

This clonotype was counted a few times. V usage is TRBV12-3 or TRBV12-4 and J usage is TRBJ2-7, with D maybe TRBD1 (5 bases). This CDR3 is built from 14 residues. Trimming took off 3 bases at V and 4 bases at J, with 13 bases between the two ends. CDR3 nucleotide sequence: TGTGCCAGCAGTTTCGGGCAGGGCAGGTACGAGCAGTACTTC. Encoded protein: CASSFGQGRYEQYF.

At least ten counts were recorded for this clonotype. The gene calls are TRBV3-1 and TRBJ2-1, with 11 positions matching TRBD2. With 4 bases clipped from V and 5 bases from J, the junction kept 7 bases outside the gene matches. Germline CDR1 is LGHDT and CDR2 is YNNKEL (reference sequence). CDR3 length equals 16 residues. CDR3 bases: TGTGCCAGCAGCCCCCGTACTAGCGGGGGCCACAATGAGCAGTTCTTC. Translating it yields CASSPRTSGGHNEQFF.

The chain carries TRBV12-3 or TRBV12-4 and TRBJ2-2; 9 bases are shared with TRBD2. The ends lost 6 bases at V and 7 bases at J; junction bases unmatched: 6. The CDR3 is 14 residues long. CDR3 sequence (DNA): TGTGCCAGCAGGGAAGCGGGAGGAGGCGGGGAGCTGTTTTTT. This codes for CASREAGGGGELFF.

This clonotype was detected a few times. V and J are TRBV5-5 and TRBJ2-4; TRBD1 is a possible D gene (5 bases). Trimming removed 4 bases at V and 4 bases at J, with 15 bases between. The CDR3 is 15 amino acids. CDR1 SGHKS and CDR2 YYEKEE come from the germline V gene (reference sequence). CDR3 DNA: TGTGCCAGCAGCCTTGACAGCAACCAGAAAAACATTCAGTACTTC. It is translated as CASSLDSNQKNIQYF. The full variable domain, rest sourced from reference TRBV5-5 and TRBJ2-4, is DAGVTQSPTHLIKTRGQQVTLRCSPISGHKSVSWYQQVLGQGPQFIFQYYEKEERGRGNFPDRFSARQFPNYSSELNVNALLLGDSALYLCASSLDSNQKNIQYFGAGTRLSVL.

V is TRBV20-1 and J is TRBJ2-7; 10 positions agree with TRBD2. Germline-derived CDR1 and CDR2 are DFQATT and SNEGSKA (reference sequence). The V and J ends lost 0 bases and 3 bases, in that order; junction bases with no gene match: 8. The CDR3 is 16 amino acids. CDR3 DNA: TGCAGTGCTAGAGAGCCAAGCGGGAGGGGAGTCTACGAGCAGTACTTC. It is translated as CSAREPSGRGVYEQYF.

V usage is TRBV3-1 and J usage is TRBJ2-1; 8 positions match TRBD1. The CDR3 contains 15 residues. J was trimmed by 5 bases and V by 1 base; bases with no gene match: 4. Germline CDR1 LGHDT, CDR2 YNNKEL (reference sequence). The CDR3 region is CASSQVRTGNNEQFF. CDR3 DNA sequence: TGTGCCAGCAGCCAAGTCCGGACAGGGAACAATGAGCAGTTCTTC.

This chain joins TRBV29-1 and TRBJ2-4, with TRBD1 as a possible D gene (5 bases). V lost 4 bases to trimming and J lost 7 bases, with 14 bases between them. This CDR3 has 13 amino acids. Germline V gene data show CDR1 as SQVTM and CDR2 as ANQGSEA. In nucleotides, the CDR3 is TGCAGCGTTGTAACAGGTGGTGGGAACATTCAGTACTTC. This translates into CSVVTGGGNIQYF.

This clonotype was observed a handful of times. This sequence joins TRBV20-1 and TRBJ2-4, with D unresolved. V was shortened by 5 bases and J by 9 bases, with 8 bases between the two germline ends. Looked up from germline, CDR1 is DFQATT and CDR2 is SNEGSKA (reference sequence). The CDR3 runs to 10 residues. CDR3 nucleotide sequence: TGCAGTGCTCCTGAAGGCATTCAGTACTTC. Its protein product is CSAPEGIQYF.

This chain joins TRBV18 and TRBJ2-7, with 13 bases aligning to TRBD2. Germline loops: CDR1 KGHSH, CDR2 LQKENI. V gave up 3 bases and J gave up 2 bases; unmatched junction bases: 10. The CDR3 contains 18 residues. CDR3 residues: CASSPPGLAGPYTYEQYF. In nucleotides, the CDR3 is TGTGCCAGCTCACCCCCGGGACTAGCGGGACCTTACACCTACGAGCAGTACTTC.

This clonotype was observed a few times. The CDR3 here is CASSLGQRLTNYGYTF. DNA of the CDR3: TGTGCCAGCAGCTTGGGACAGAGGCTAACTAACTATGGCTACACCTTC. The V gene is TRBV5-6, the J gene TRBJ1-2; D might be TRBD1 (5 bases). With 0 bases removed from V and 0 bases from J, the gap between germline ends came to 12 bases. CDR1 SGHDT and CDR2 YYEEEE come from the germline V gene. This CDR3 has 16 residues.

This clonotype was seen a handful of times. The chain recombines TRBV3-1 with TRBJ1-6; 7 nucleotides line up with TRBD1. Germline V gene data show CDR1 as LGHDT and CDR2 as YNNKEL (reference sequence). This CDR3 comprises 17 residues. After removal of 0 bases from V and 7 bases from J, the junction contained 9 bases not matched to a gene. The CDR3: CASSQDPTGDVNSPLHF. The CDR3 nucleotides are TGTGCCAGCAGCCAAGATCCTACAGGGGATGTAAATTCACCCCTCCACTTT. The whole variable domain, remainder taken from reference TRBV3-1 and TRBJ1-6, is DTAVSQTPKYLVTQMGNDKSIKCEQNLGHDTMYWYKQDSKKFLKIMFSYNNKELIINETVPNRFSPKSPDKAHLNLHINSLELGDSAVYFCASSQDPTGDVNSPLHFGNGTRLTVT.

A few counts support this clonotype. CDR3 sequence reads: CASSLGPRTDTQYF. The CDR3 DNA follows: TGTGCCAGCAGCCTTGGACCCCGCACAGATACGCAGTATTTT. The chain is built from TRBV7-2 and TRBJ2-3; D is ambiguous. Germline V gene lookup returns CDR1 SGHTA and CDR2 FQGNSA. V was cut by 5 bases and J by 1 base, with 10 bases left in between. This CDR3 is built from 14 residues. The whole variable domain, filled in from reference TRBV7-2 and TRBJ2-3, reads GAGVSQSPSNKVTEKGKDVELRCDPISGHTALYWYRQSLGQGLEFLIYFQGNSAPDKSGLPSDRFSAERTGGSVSTLTIQRTQQEDSAVYLCASSLGPRTDTQYFGPGTRLTVL.

This clonotype was picked up a small number of times. The gene calls are TRBV5-1 and TRBJ1-4, with TRBD1 matching over 9 bases. The germline CDR1 and CDR2 sequences are SGHRS and YFSETQ. V trimming: 4 bases; J trimming: 0 bases; junction bases outside the gene matches: 7. The CDR3 runs 17 residues. CDR3 residues: CASSLGDRDATNEKLFF. The CDR3 DNA sequence: TGCGCCAGCAGCCTGGGGGACAGGGATGCAACTAATGAAAAACTGTTTTTT.